What follows are 15 T cell receptor beta chains derived from one specimen sequenced in a study of OX40 agonist ivuxolimab in advanced cancers. The protocol was immunoSEQ multiplex PCR, while the TCRdb copy is restricted to in-frame clones and leaves out a portion. The sample contains about 21,000 clones, approximately 87% of which appear only once. Material: CD4+ or CD8+ T cells sorted from blood, obtained in a trial of the OX40 agonist ivuxolimab. Receptors originate from an adult with an advanced solid tumor such as melanoma, head and neck, liver or kidney cancer.

The V gene is TRBV7-6, the J gene TRBJ1-1, with TRBD1 as a possible D gene (6 bases). Trimming left V 5 bases short and J 8 bases short, with 15 bases between. Germline CDR1 reads SGHVS; CDR2 reads FNYEAQ. This CDR3 has 13 amino acids. CDR3 protein: CASSPRGGGEAFF. CDR3 sequence (DNA): TGTGCCAGCAGCCCGAGGGGGGGAGGGGAAGCTTTCTTT.

The chain uses TRBV10-1 and TRBJ2-3; D perhaps matches TRBD2 (6 bases). Germline CDR1 is WNHNN and CDR2 is SYGVQD (reference sequence). There are 17 residues in the CDR3. V was clipped by 3 bases and J by 4 bases, with 20 bases between them. CDR3 nucleotides: TGCGCCAGCAGTGATTTAGTCTCTAGCGTCGCCGCAGATACGCAGTATTTT. It translates to CASSDLVSSVAADTQYF.

The chain is built from TRBV5-4 and TRBJ1-3; D may be TRBD1 (6 bases). The germline V gene encodes CDR1 SGHNT and CDR2 YYREEE (reference sequence). This CDR3 comprises 14 residues. The germline V and J ends were trimmed by 5 bases and 1 base, with 10 bases remaining between them. CDR3 DNA sequence: TGTGCCAGCAGTTACAGGGATTCTGGAAACACCATATATTTT. It is translated as CASSYRDSGNTIYF.

This chain links TRBV15 with TRBJ1-2; D remains unclear. The V gene lost 1 base and the J gene lost 4 bases, with 7 bases spanning the gap. Germline-derived CDR1 and CDR2 are LNHNV and YYDKDF (reference sequence). This CDR3 region has 13 residues. The CDR3 DNA follows: TGTGCCACCAGCAGAGGTTCCAGCTATGGCTACACCTTC. Residues: CATSRGSSYGYTF.

The chain joins TRBV29-1 to TRBJ2-7, with D unclear. Germline V CDR1 and CDR2: SQVTM, ANQGSEA. Trimming took off 3 bases at V and 2 bases at J, with 11 bases between the two ends. This CDR3 contains 13 residues. CDR3 sequence (DNA): TGCAGCGTTGATGCAGGTTCGGCCTACGAGCAGTACTTC. It is translated as CSVDAGSAYEQYF.

This clone was found once. The chain employs TRBV4-2 and TRBJ2-2, with D unclear. Germline loops: CDR1 LGHNA, CDR2 YNFKEQ. The CDR3 is made up of 14 amino acids. V was pared by 1 base and J by 5 bases, with 8 bases between. DNA for the CDR3: TGTGCCAGCAGCCAAGGACAAGGGACCGGGGAGCTGTTTTTT. This codes for CASSQGQGTGELFF.

The chain is built from TRBV4-1 and TRBJ2-7; 9 nucleotides align to TRBD1. The CDR3 runs 14 residues. Trimming took 3 bases from V and 3 from J; bases not matched to a gene: 3. The germline gives CDR1 MGHRA, CDR2 YSYEKL. This chain's CDR3 is CASSQGTGYYEQYF. The CDR3 region has the DNA TGCGCCAGCAGCCAGGGGACAGGGTACTACGAGCAGTACTTC.

The J gene is TRBJ2-7, the V gene TRBV10-3; TRBD2 might be the D (6 bases). The CDR3 sequence is 13 residues long. Germline V gene sequence: CDR1 ENHRY, CDR2 SYGVKD. Between the trimmed V and J ends, which lost 3 bases and 2 bases, there was a span of 8 bases. The CDR3 DNA reads as TGTGCCATCAGTGATTGGGAGGCCTACGAGCAGTACTTC. This translates into CAISDWEAYEQYF.

The chain carries TRBV7-3 and TRBJ1-1; D possibly corresponds to TRBD1 (5 bases). Trimming took 5 bases from V and 7 from J, leaving 14 bases between them. The CDR3 loop spans 13 amino acids. Germline V lookup: CDR1 SGHTA, CDR2 FQGTGA. The CDR3 DNA is TGTGCCAGCAGCCCCGGGGGAAGTTATGAAGCTTTCTTT. This codes for CASSPGGSYEAFF. The full variable domain, completed using reference TRBV7-3 and TRBJ1-1, is GAGVSQTPSNKVTEKGKYVELRCDPISGHTALYWYRQSLGQGPEFLIYFQGTGAADDSGLPNDRFFAVRPEGSVSTLKIQRTERGDSAVYLCASSPGGSYEAFFGQGTRLTVV.

V gene TRBV6-5 combines with J gene TRBJ2-7; D gene uncertain. Trimming stripped 2 bases from V and 2 bases from J, with 10 bases between. Germline loops: CDR1 MNHEY, CDR2 SVGAGI. This CDR3 spans 14 amino acids. The CDR3 here is CASSYEQDTYEQYF. CDR3 DNA sequence: TGTGCCAGCAGTTACGAGCAGGATACCTACGAGCAGTACTTC.

This clone was observed once. The V and J genes are TRBV7-9 and TRBJ2-2; D could derive from TRBD1 or TRBD2 (6 bases each). Germline V gene lookup returns CDR1 SEHNR and CDR2 FQNEAQ (reference sequence). V was clipped by 1 base and J by 10 bases, with 13 bases between them. CDR3 length equals 14 residues. The CDR3, as DNA: TGTGCCAGCAGCTTAGTCTCGGGGGCCGAGGAGCTGTTTTTT. Residues: CASSLVSGAEELFF. Together with reference TRBV7-9 and TRBJ2-2, the CDR3 gives the full variable domain: DTGVSQNPRHKITKRGQNVTFRCDPISEHNRLYWYRQTLGQGPEFLTYFQNEAQLEKSRLLSDRFSAERPKGSFSTLEIQRTEQGDSAMYLCASSLVSGAEELFFGEGSRLTVL.

The J gene is TRBJ1-2, the V gene TRBV7-9; 8 bases map to TRBD1. CDR3 length: 13 amino acids. After removal of 6 bases from V and 14 bases from J, the junction contained 14 bases not matched to a gene. CDR1 is SEHNR and CDR2 is FQNEAQ in the germline V gene (reference sequence). The CDR3 nucleotides read TGTGCCAGCAGTTCCTCGACAGGGGAGGGTTATACCTTC. Residues: CASSSSTGEGYTF.

In nucleotides, the CDR3 is TGTGCCAGCAGTTGGGGACAGGGGGTGGATGGCTACACCTTC. Protein product: CASSWGQGVDGYTF. The chain employs TRBV6-5 and TRBJ1-2; TRBD1 agrees at 11 bases. J was trimmed by 6 bases and V by 4 bases; bases with no gene match: 4. Germline V CDR1 and CDR2: MNHEY, SVGAGI. The CDR3 is 14 residues long.

V and J are TRBV4-2 and TRBJ2-1, with D tentatively TRBD2 (6 bases). Germline CDR1 and CDR2: LGHNA and YNFKEQ. The CDR3 is 16 residues long. Trimming took 1 base from V and 2 from J, leaving 12 bases between them. As DNA, the CDR3 is TGTGCCAGCAGCCAAGGGAGTAGCGGACCCTACAATGAGCAGTTCTTC. Amino acid sequence: CASSQGSSGPYNEQFF.

The rearrangement links TRBV10-3 to TRBJ2-5, with 7 bases identical to TRBD1. V lost 10 bases, J lost 3 bases, and 2 bases stayed unmatched. The CDR3 has 11 residues. CDR1 ENHRY and CDR2 SYGVKD come from the germline V gene. The CDR3: CATGTEETQYF. CDR3 sequence (DNA): TGTGCCACAGGGACAGAAGAGACCCAGTACTTC.